The T cell receptor beta chain under discussion was sequenced for a study of cytomegalovirus exposure and HLA in healthy donors. Notes on the study in general: Follow-up analysis found HLA locus-dependent TCR association rates, highest for DRB1 and lowest for HLA-C. A highly shared variant cluster was judged a likely technical artifact. The authors confirmed in vitro that a few CMV-associated chains were specific for CMV antigens. In a later analysis, a genetic analysis reported fewer productive-TCR N-insertions in an Asian-associated ancestry cluster than the cohort average.

Remarks on this clone: What it binds is unknown.

This CDR3 comprises 15 residues. Looked up from germline, CDR1 is LGHNA and CDR2 is YNFKEQ. Trimming took 1 base from V and 3 from J, leaving 7 bases between them. Vbeta (60) and Jbeta (13) primers were used in the PCR. Using immunoSEQ multiplex PCR, the repertoire was profiled, and TCRdb retains in-frame clones only, with some absent. The sample totals about 110,000 clones. The specimen was PBMCs. The receptor comes from a man aged 50-60 years in good health and CMV-seronegative. This chain uses TRBV4-2 with TRBJ2-6; unclear D gene. The CDR3 reads CASSQVQRGANVLTF. The CDR3 DNA reads TGTGCCAGCAGCCAAGTGCAGCGTGGGGCCAACGTCCTGACTTTC.